This T cell receptor (beta chain) is from a study of T cells in Graves' hyperthyroidism and ophthalmopathy. Any symptoms of ophthalmopathy came after the first hyperthyroidism diagnosis, from which the blood sample dates. Amplification of TCR beta CDR3 regions was performed using RNA transcripts as template. RT-PCR in the first round (using the HTBI primer set) targeted the TCR CDR3. TCRdb reprocessed the multiplex PCR reads with MiXCR, giving one entry per CDR3 protein. The sample lists more than 250,000 distinct CDR3 sequences, 13% to 15% seen once, with 30% to 35% in the top ten. The CDR3 spans 15 residues. V was shortened by 3 bases and J by 0 bases, with 10 bases between the two germline ends. This clonotype occurred a few times.

This chain uses TRBV12-3 or TRBV12-4 with TRBJ2-3; perhaps TRBD2 as D (5 bases). Sequencing was carried out using blood. This receptor was identified in a woman aged 50 to 65 with Graves' hyperthyroidism that later progressed to Graves' ophthalmopathy. CDR3: CASSLLATSTDTQYF. The CDR3 nucleotides are TGTGCCAGCAGTTTGCTAGCTACTAGCACAGATACGCAGTATTTT.